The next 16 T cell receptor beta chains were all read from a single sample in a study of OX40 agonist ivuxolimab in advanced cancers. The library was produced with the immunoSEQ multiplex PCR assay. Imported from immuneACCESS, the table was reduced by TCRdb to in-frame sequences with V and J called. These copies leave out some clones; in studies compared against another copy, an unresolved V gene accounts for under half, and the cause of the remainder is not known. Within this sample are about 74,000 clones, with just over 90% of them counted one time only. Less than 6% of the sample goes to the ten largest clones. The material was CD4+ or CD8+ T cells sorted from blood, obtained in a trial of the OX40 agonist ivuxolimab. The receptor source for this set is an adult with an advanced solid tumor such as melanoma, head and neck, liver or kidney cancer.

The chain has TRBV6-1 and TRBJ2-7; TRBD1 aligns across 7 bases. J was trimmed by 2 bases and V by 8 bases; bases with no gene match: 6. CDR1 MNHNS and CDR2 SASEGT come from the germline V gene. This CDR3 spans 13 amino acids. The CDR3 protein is CASETGDPYEQYF. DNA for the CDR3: TGTGCCAGCGAAACAGGGGATCCCTACGAGCAGTACTTC.

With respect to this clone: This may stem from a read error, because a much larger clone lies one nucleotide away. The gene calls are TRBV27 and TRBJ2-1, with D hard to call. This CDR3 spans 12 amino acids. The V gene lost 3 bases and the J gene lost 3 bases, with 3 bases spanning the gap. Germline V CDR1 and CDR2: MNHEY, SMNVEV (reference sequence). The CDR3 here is CASSFGYNEQFF. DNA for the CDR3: TGTGCCAGCAGTTTCGGCTACAATGAGCAGTTCTTC.

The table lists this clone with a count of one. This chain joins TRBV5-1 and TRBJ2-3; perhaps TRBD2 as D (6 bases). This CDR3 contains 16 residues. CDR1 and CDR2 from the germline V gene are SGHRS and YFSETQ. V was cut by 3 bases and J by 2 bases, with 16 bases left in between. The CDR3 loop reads CASSSILSGVTDTQYF. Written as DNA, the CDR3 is TGCGCCAGCAGCTCTATTCTTAGCGGAGTCACAGATACGCAGTATTTT. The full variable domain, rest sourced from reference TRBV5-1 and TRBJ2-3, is KAGVTQTPRYLIKTRGQQVTLSCSPISGHRSVSWYQQTPGQGLQFLFEYFSETQRNKGNFPGRFSGRQFSNSRSEMNVSTLELGDSALYLCASSSILSGVTDTQYFGPGTRLTVL.

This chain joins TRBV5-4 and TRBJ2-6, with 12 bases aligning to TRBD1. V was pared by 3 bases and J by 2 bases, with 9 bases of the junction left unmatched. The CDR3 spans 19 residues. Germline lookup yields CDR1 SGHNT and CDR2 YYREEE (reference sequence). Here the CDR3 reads CASSSPTGTGGAGANVLTF. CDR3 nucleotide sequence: TGTGCCAGCAGCTCCCCAACCGGGACAGGGGGCGCTGGGGCCAACGTCCTGACTTTC.

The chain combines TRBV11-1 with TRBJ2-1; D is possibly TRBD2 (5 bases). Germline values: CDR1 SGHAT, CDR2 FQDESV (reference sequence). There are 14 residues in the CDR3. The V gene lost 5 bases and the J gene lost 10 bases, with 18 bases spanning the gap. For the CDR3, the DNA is TGTGCCAGCAGCCTAACACCCGGGGTAGCGGAGCAGTTCTTC. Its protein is CASSLTPGVAEQFF.

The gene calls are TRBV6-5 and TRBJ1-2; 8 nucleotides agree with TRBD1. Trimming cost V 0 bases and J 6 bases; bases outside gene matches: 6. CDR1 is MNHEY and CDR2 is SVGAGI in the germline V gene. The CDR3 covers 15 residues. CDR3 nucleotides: TGTGCCAGCAGTTACTCGCCAGGGGGCCAGGATGGCTACACCTTC. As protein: CASSYSPGGQDGYTF.

This CDR3 is CASSSEDSYEQYF. The CDR3 bases are TGCGCCAGCAGCTCCGAGGACTCCTACGAGCAGTACTTC. The V gene is TRBV5-1, the J gene TRBJ2-7, with D hard to call. The CDR3 contains 13 residues. Germline loops: CDR1 SGHRS, CDR2 YFSETQ. With 3 bases removed from V and 0 bases from J, the gap between germline ends came to 7 bases. The variable domain in full, with the rest retrieved from reference TRBV5-1 and TRBJ2-7, is KAGVTQTPRYLIKTRGQQVTLSCSPISGHRSVSWYQQTPGQGLQFLFEYFSETQRNKGNFPGRFSGRQFSNSRSEMNVSTLELGDSALYLCASSSEDSYEQYFGPGTRLTVT.

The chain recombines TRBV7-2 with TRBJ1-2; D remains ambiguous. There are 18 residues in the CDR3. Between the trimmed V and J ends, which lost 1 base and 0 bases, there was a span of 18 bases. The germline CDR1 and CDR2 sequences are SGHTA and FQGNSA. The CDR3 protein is CASSLGLTREIANYGYTF. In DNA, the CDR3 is TGTGCCAGCAGCTTAGGGCTTACAAGGGAAATCGCTAACTATGGCTACACCTTC.

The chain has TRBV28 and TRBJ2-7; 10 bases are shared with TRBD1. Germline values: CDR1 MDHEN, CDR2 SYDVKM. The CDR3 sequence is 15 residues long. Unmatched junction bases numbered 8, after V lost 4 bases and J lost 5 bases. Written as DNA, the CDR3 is TGTGCCAGCAGTTCTCCGCGACAGGGGGCAGACGAGCAGTACTTC. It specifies CASSSPRQGADEQYF.

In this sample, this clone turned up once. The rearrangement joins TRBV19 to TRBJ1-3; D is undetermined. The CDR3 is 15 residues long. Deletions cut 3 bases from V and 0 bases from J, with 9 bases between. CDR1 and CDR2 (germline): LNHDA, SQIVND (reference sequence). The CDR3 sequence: CASSIVPDSGNTIYF. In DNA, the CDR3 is TGTGCCAGTAGTATCGTCCCCGACTCTGGAAACACCATATATTTT.

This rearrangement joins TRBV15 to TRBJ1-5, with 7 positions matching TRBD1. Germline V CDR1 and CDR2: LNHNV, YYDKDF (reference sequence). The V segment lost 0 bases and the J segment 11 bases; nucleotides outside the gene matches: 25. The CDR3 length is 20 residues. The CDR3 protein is CATSRDSSGQLFGVFGSQHF. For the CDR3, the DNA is TGTGCCACCAGCAGAGACTCCTCGGGACAGCTTTTCGGGGTCTTCGGGTCCCAGCATTTT.

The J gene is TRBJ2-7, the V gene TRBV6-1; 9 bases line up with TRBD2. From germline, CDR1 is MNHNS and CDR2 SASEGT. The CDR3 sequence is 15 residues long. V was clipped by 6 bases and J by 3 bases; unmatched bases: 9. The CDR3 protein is CASSHSGSLHYEQYF. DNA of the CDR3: TGTGCCAGCAGCCATAGCGGGAGCCTCCACTACGAGCAGTACTTC.

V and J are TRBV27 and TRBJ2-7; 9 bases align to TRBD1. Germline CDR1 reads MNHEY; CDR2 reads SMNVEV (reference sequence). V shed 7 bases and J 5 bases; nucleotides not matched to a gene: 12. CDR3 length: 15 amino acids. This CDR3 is CASISPGQGFHEQYF. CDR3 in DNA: TGTGCCAGCATCTCCCCGGGACAGGGTTTCCACGAGCAGTACTTC.

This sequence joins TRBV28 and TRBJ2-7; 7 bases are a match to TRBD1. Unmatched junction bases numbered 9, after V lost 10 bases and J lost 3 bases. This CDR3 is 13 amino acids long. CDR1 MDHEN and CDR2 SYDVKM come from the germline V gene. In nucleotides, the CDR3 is TGTGCCACCACAGGGGAAATTGACTACGAGCAGTACTTC. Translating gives CATTGEIDYEQYF.

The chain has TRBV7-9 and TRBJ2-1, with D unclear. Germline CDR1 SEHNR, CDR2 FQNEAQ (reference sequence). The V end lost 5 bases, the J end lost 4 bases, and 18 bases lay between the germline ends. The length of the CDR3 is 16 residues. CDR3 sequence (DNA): TGTGCCAGCAGCCACACCAACGCTGGAGATTACAATGAGCAGTTCTTC. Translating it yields CASSHTNAGDYNEQFF.

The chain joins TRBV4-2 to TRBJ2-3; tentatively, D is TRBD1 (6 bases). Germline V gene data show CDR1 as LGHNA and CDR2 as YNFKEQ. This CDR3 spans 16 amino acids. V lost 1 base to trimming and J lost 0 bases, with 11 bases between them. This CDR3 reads CASSQGNRVSTDTQYF. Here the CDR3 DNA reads TGTGCCAGCAGCCAAGGGAACAGGGTGAGCACAGATACGCAGTATTTT.